This TCR beta chain came from a study of T cell responses to AZD1222 COVID-19 vaccine. Study-level points and caveats: Only 6 or 7 AZD1222 recipients tested seropositive at baseline. Most donors were white British and more were female, and clonal diversity was possibly underestimated.

The V gene end was trimmed by 5 bases and the J gene end by 5 bases; junction bases not matched to a gene: 8. The CDR3 is made up of 13 amino acids. Germline CDR1 is GTSNPN and CDR2 is SVGIG (reference sequence). Notes on this clone: As yet, its antigen is unknown.

Method: immunoSEQ multiplex PCR; TCRdb's copy keeps in-frame clones and lacks some. The sample carries 97,000 or so clones, roughly 90% recorded once. This chain links TRBV30 with TRBJ1-1; 7 bases map to TRBD1. The specimen was peripheral blood, collected on day 0 of AZD1222 vaccination. The source is an adult in good health. CDR3 sequence reads: CAWDTGVRTEAFF. The CDR3 coding sequence is TGTGCCTGGGACACAGGGGTTAGGACTGAAGCTTTCTTT. Full variable domain (rest looked up from reference TRBV30 and TRBJ1-1): SQTIHQWPATLVQPVGSPLSLECTVEGTSNPNLYWYRQAAGRGLQLLFYSVGIGQISSEVPQNLSASRPQDRQFILSSKKLLLSDSGFYLCAWDTGVRTEAFFGQGTRLTVV.